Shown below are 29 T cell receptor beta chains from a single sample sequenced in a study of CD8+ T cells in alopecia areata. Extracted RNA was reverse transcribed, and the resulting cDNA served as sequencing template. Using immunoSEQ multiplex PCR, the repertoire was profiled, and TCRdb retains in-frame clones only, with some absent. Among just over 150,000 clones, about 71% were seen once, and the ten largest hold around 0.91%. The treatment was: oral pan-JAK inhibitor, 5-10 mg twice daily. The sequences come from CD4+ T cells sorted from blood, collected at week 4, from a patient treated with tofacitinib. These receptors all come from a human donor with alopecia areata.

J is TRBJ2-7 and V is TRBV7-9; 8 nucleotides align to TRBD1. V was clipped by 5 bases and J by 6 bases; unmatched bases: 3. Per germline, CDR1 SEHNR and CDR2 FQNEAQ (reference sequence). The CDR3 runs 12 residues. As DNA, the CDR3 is TGTGCCAGCAGCACAACAGGGGGCGAGCAGTACTTC. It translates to CASSTTGGEQYF.

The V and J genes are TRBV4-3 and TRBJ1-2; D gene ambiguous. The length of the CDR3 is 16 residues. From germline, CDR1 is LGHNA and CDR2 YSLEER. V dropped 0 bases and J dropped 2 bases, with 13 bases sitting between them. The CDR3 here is CASSQDSRTLNYGYTF. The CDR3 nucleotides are TGCGCCAGCAGCCAAGATAGCAGAACCCTCAACTATGGCTACACCTTC.

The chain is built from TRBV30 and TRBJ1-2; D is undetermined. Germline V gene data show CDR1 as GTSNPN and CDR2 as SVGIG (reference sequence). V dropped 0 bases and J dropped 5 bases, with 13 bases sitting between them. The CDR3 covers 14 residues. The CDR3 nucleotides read TGTGCCTGGAGTGTAGGCGGAAGGGAGTATGGCTACACCTTC. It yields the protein CAWSVGGREYGYTF.

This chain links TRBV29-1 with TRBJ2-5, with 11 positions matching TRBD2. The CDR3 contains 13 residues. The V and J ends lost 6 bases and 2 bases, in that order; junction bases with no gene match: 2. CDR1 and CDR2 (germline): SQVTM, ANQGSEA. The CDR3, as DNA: TGCAGCGTGCGGACTAGCGGGCAAGAGACCCAGTACTTC. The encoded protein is CSVRTSGQETQYF.

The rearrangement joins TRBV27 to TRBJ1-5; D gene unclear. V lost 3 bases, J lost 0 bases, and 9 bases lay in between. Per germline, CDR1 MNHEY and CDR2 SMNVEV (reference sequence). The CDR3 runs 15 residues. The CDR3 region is CASSLWGHSNQPQHF. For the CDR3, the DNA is TGTGCCAGCAGTTTGTGGGGTCATAGCAATCAGCCCCAGCATTTT.

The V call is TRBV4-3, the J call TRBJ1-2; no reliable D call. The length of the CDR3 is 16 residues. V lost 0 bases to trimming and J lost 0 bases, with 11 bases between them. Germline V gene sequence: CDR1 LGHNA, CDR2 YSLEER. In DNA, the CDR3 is TGCGCCAGCAGCCAAGACGGGCAAAATTCTAACTATGGCTACACCTTC. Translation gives CASSQDGQNSNYGYTF.

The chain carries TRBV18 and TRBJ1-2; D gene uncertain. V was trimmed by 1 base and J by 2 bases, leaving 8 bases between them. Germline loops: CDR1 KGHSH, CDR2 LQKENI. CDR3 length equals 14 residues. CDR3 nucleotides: TGTGCCAGCTCACCACAAACAGTCAACTATGGCTACACCTTC. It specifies CASSPQTVNYGYTF.

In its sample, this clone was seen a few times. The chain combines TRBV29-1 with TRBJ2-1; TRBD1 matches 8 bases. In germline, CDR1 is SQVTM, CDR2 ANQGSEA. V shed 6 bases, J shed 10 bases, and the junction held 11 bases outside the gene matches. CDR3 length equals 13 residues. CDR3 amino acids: CSVATGGITEQFF. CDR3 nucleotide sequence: TGCAGCGTAGCCACAGGGGGGATAACAGAGCAGTTCTTC.

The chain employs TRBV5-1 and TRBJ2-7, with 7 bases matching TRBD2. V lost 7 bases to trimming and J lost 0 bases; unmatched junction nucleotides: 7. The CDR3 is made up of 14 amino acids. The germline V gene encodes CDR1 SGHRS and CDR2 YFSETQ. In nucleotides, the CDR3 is TGCGCCAGCTCGATGGCGGGGGACTCCTACGAGCAGTACTTC. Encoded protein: CASSMAGDSYEQYF.

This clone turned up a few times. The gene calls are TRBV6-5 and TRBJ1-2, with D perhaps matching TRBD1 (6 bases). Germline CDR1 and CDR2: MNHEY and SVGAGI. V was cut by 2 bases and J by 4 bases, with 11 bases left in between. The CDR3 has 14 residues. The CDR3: CASSYVRGAYGYTF. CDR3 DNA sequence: TGTGCCAGCAGTTACGTCAGGGGAGCCTATGGCTACACCTTC.

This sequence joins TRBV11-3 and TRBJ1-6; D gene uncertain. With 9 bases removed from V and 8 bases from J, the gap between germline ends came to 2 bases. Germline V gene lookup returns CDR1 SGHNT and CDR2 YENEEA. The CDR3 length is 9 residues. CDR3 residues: CASHSPLHF. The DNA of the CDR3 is TGTGCCAGTCATTCACCCCTCCACTTT.

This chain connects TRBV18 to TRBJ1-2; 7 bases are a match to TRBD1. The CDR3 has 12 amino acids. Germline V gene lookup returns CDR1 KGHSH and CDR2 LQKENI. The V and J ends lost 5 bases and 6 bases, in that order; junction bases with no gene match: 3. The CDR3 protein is CASSTTGDGYTF. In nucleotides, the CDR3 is TGTGCCAGCTCAACCACAGGGGATGGCTACACCTTC.

CDR3 residues: CSVEGQALSTDTQYF. The DNA for the CDR3 is TGCAGCGTTGAAGGACAGGCCTTGAGCACAGATACGCAGTATTTT. This sequence joins TRBV29-1 and TRBJ2-3; TRBD1 is a possible D gene (6 bases). The germline V gene has CDR1 SQVTM and CDR2 ANQGSEA. This CDR3 has 15 amino acids. V lost 1 base to trimming and J lost 0 bases, with 11 bases between them.

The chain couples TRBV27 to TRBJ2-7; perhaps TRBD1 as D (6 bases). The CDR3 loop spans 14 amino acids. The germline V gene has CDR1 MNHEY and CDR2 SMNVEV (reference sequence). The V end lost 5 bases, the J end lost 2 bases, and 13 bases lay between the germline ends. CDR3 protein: CASSVYTGPYEQYF. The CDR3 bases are TGTGCCAGCAGTGTATATACAGGGCCCTACGAGCAGTACTTC.

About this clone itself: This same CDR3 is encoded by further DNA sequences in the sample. CDR3 coding DNA: TGCGCCAGCAGCTTTCGGGACAGCCAAGAGACCCAGTACTTC. Translation gives CASSFRDSQETQYF. The chain is built from TRBV5-1 and TRBJ2-5, with TRBD1 matching 7 bases. CDR3 length equals 14 residues. Trimming removed 2 bases from V and 1 base from J; junction bases left unmatched: 2. Per germline, CDR1 SGHRS and CDR2 YFSETQ.

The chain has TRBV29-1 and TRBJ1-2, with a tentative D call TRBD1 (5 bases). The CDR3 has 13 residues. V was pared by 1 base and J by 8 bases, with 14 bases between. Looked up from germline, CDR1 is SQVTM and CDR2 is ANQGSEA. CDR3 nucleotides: TGCAGCGTTGAAGTTCAGCCTTGGGGGGGCTACACCTTC. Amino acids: CSVEVQPWGGYTF.

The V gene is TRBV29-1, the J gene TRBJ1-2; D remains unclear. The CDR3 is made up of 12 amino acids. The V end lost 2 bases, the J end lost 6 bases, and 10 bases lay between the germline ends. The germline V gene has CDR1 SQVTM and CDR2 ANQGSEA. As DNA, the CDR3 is TGCAGCGTTGAAAGTAACCGTCATGGCTACACCTTC. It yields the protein CSVESNRHGYTF. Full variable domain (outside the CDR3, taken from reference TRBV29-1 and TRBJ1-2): SAVISQKPSRDICQRGTSLTIQCQVDSQVTMMFWYRQQPGQSLTLIATANQGSEATYESGFVIDKFPISRPNLTFSTLTVSNMSPEDSSIYLCSVESNRHGYTFGSGTRLTVV.

The CDR3, as DNA: TGTGCCAGCACCCCAGGGGGGGAAGAGACCCAGTACTTC. It codes for CASTPGGEETQYF. This sequence joins TRBV25-1 and TRBJ2-5; D possibly matches TRBD1 or TRBD2 (7 bases each). CDR3 length equals 13 residues. The V gene lost 7 bases and the J gene lost 3 bases, with 12 bases spanning the gap. Germline CDR1 MGHDK, CDR2 SYGVNS.

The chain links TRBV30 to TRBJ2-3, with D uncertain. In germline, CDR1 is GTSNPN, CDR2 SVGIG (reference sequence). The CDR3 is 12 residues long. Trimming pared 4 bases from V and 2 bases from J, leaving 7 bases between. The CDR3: CAWTGFTDTQYF. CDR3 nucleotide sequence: TGTGCCTGGACAGGTTTCACAGATACGCAGTATTTT.

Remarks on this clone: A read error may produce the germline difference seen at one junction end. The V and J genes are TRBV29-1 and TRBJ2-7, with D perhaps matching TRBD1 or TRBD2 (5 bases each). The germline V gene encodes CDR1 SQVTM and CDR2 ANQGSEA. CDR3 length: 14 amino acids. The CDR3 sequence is CSVQEGTVTYEQYF. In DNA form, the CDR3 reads TGCAGCGTTCAAGAGGGGACCGTTACCTACGAGCAGTACTTC.

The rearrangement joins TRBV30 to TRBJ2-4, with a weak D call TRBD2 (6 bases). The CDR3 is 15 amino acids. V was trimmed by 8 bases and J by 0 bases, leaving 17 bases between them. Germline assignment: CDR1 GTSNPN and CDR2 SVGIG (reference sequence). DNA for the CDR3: TGTGCCCTGGAGGGGCCCTCAACAGCCAAAAACATTCAGTACTTC. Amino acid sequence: CALEGPSTAKNIQYF. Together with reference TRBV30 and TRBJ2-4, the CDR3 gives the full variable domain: SQTIHQWPATLVQPVGSPLSLECTVEGTSNPNLYWYRQAAGRGLQLLFYSVGIGQISSEVPQNLSASRPQDRQFILSSKKLLLSDSGFYLCALEGPSTAKNIQYFGAGTRLSVL.

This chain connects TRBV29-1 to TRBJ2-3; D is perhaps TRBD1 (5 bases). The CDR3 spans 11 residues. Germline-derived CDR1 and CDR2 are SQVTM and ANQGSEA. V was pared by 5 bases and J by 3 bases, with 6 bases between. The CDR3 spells CSVQGTDTQYF. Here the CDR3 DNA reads TGCAGCGTTCAGGGTACAGATACGCAGTATTTT.

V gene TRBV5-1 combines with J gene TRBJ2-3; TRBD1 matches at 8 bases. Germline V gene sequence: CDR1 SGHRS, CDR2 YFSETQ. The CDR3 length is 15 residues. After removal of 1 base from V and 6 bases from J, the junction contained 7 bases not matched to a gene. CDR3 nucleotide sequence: TGCGCCAGCAGCTTGCCCGTTCGGACAGGGGATACGCAGTATTTT. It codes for CASSLPVRTGDTQYF.

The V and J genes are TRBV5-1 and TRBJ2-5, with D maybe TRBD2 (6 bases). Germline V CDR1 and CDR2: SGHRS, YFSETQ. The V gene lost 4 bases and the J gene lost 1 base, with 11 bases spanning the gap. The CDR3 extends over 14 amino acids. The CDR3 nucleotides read TGCGCCAGCAGCACCGCGGGGATCCAAGAGACCCAGTACTTC. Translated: CASSTAGIQETQYF.

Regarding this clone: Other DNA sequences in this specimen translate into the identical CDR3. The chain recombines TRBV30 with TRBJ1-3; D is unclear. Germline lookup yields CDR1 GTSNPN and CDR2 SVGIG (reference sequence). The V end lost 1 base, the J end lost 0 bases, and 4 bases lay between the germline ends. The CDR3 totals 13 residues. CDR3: CAWSALSGNTIYF. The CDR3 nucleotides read TGTGCCTGGAGTGCCCTCTCTGGAAACACCATATATTTT.

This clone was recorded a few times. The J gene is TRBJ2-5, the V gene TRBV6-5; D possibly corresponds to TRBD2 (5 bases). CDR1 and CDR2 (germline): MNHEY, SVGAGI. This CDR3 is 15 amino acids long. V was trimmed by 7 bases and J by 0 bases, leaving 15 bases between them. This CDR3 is CASTRTRDYQETQYF. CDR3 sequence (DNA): TGTGCCAGCACCAGGACCCGGGATTACCAAGAGACCCAGTACTTC.

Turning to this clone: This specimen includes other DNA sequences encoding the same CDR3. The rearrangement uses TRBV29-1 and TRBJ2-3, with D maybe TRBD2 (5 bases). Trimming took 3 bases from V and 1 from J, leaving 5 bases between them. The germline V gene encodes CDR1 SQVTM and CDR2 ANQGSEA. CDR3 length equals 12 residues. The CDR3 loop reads CSVERGTDTQYF. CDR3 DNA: TGCAGCGTTGAGCGGGGCACAGATACGCAGTATTTT.

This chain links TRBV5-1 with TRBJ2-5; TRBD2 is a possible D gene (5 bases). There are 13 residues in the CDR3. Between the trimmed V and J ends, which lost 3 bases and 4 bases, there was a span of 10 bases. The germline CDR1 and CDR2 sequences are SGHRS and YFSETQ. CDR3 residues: CASSSNSGETQYF. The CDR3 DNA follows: TGCGCCAGCAGCTCAAACAGCGGAGAGACCCAGTACTTC.

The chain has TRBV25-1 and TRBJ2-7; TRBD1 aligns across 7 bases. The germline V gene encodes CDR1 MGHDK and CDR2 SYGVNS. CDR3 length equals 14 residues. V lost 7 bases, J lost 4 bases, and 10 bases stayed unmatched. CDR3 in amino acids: CASMAPGTAYEQYF. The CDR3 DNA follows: TGTGCCAGCATGGCTCCCGGGACAGCTTACGAGCAGTACTTC.